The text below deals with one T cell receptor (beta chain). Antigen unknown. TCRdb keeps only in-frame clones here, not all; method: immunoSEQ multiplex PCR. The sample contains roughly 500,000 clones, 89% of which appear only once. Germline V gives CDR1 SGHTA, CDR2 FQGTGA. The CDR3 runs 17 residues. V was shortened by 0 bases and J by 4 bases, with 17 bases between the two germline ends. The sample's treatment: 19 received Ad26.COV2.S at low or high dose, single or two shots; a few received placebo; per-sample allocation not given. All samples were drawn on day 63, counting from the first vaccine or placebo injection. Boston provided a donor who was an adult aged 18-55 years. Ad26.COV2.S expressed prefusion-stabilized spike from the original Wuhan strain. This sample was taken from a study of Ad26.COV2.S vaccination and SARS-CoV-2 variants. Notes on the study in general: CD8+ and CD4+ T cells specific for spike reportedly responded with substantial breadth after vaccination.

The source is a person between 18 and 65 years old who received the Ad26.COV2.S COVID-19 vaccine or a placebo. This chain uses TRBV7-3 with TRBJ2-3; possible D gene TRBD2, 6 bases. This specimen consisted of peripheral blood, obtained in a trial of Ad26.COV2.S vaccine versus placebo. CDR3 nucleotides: TGTGCCAGCAGCTTAACTATAGGTGGAGGGAAACCAGATACGCAGTATTTT. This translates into CASSLTIGGGKPDTQYF.